Following are 5 T cell receptor beta chains from one sample sequenced in a study of molecular identifiers for immune sequencing clone quantification. In TCRdb, the PCR reads were re-called with MiXCR into one record per CDR3 protein. Among under 85,000 distinct CDR3 sequences listed, around a sixth were seen once. The source material was naive CD8+ T cells from blood, with Jurkat cell RNA spiked in. Subset described: FACS-sorted CD8+CD4-CCR7+CD45RA+ naive T cells. These receptors were taken from a human donor in good health. Some libraries in this study had Jurkat cell RNA spiked in.

This clonotype was seen many times. The CDR3 sequence is CASSSTGPQPQHF. As DNA, the CDR3 is TGTGCCAGCAGCTCGACAGGGCCTCAGCCCCAGCATTTT. The chain links TRBV7-9 to TRBJ1-5, with 7 nucleotides matching TRBD1. In germline, CDR1 is SEHNR, CDR2 FQNEAQ (reference sequence). This CDR3 spans 13 amino acids. The V segment lost 4 bases and the J segment 6 bases; nucleotides outside the gene matches: 3. The complete variable domain, with remaining parts taken from reference TRBV7-9 and TRBJ1-5, reads DTGVSQNPRHKITKRGQNVTFRCDPISEHNRLYWYRQTLGQGPEFLTYFQNEAQLEKSRLLSDRFSAERPKGSFSTLEIQRTEQGDSAMYLCASSSTGPQPQHFGDGTRLSIL.

This clonotype was counted ten times or more. This chain connects TRBV7-6 to TRBJ2-1, with TRBD2 matching 9 bases. This CDR3 has 16 amino acids. Germline V gives CDR1 SGHVS, CDR2 FNYEAQ. With 5 bases clipped from V and 2 bases from J, the junction kept 7 bases outside the gene matches. CDR3 amino acids: CASSVLTSGTYNEQFF. CDR3 sequence (DNA): TGTGCCAGCAGCGTCTTGACTAGCGGAACCTACAATGAGCAGTTCTTC.

In its sample, this clonotype was seen many times. The gene calls are TRBV12-3 or TRBV12-4 and TRBJ2-2; D may be TRBD1 (5 bases). The CDR3 is 12 residues long. The ends were cut back, 5 bases at V and 7 bases at J, with 8 bases in the middle. The CDR3 DNA is TGTGCCAGCAGTCAGGGTAGCGGGGAGCTGTTTTTT. It codes for CASSQGSGELFF.

This clonotype was picked up a small number of times. This chain links TRBV15 with TRBJ2-7; 7 nucleotides match TRBD1. The CDR3 totals 12 residues. V trimming: 4 bases; J trimming: 6 bases; junction bases outside the gene matches: 3. In germline, CDR1 is LNHNV, CDR2 YYDKDF (reference sequence). CDR3 amino acids: CATSITGVEQYF. The CDR3 DNA reads as TGTGCCACCAGCATCACAGGGGTCGAGCAGTACTTC.

Sample share makes this clonotype medium-sized. The genes are TRBV5-6 and TRBJ2-3; D remains unclear. Per germline, CDR1 SGHDT and CDR2 YYEEEE. Trimming removed 4 bases at V and 3 bases at J, with 12 bases between. This CDR3 is 14 amino acids long. CDR3 amino acids: CASSSRARTDTQYF. The CDR3, as DNA: TGTGCCAGCAGCAGCCGGGCTAGAACAGATACGCAGTATTTT. Full variable domain (rest looked up from reference TRBV5-6 and TRBJ2-3): DAGVTQSPTHLIKTRGQQVTLRCSPKSGHDTVSWYQQALGQGPQFIFQYYEEEERQRGNFPDRFSGHQFPNYSSELNVNALLLGDSALYLCASSSRARTDTQYFGPGTRLTVL.